The source of this TCR beta chain is a study of blood T cell repertoires in COVID-19. At the level of the study: Donors in the United States, Italy and Spain gave samples during acute or convalescent COVID-19. PBMCs, B-cell-depleted T cells, or T cells provided the cDNA or gDNA that made up the material.

Original processing methods: Estimation of nucleated cell counts relied on the amplification of reference gene primers. Repertoires were generated with immunoSEQ multiplex PCR, while TCRdb's copy carries only in-frame clones and drops some. V and J calls and clone size are copied from that table; D and trimming were computed from the DNA. The table has 150,000 to 200,000 clones, under 80% seen once; the top ten hold about 17%. Germline V gene lookup returns CDR1 MNHEY and CDR2 SVGAGI. The CDR3 totals 10 residues. Cohorts were assigned according to the clinical history that participants reported. The sequence came from a woman in her 50s with acute COVID-19. The sequenced sample consisted of PBMCs or T cells enriched from blood (not recorded which). This rearrangement joins TRBV6-5 to TRBJ2-7; 9 bases match TRBD1. The CDR3 loop reads CAGTHRGRHV. CDR3 bases: TGTGCCGGTACACACAGGGGGCGGCACGTC.